A single TCR beta chain is shown here with its context. The target antigen is unknown. V dropped 0 bases and J dropped 2 bases, with 9 bases sitting between them. Germline V lookup: CDR1 SGHRS, CDR2 YFSETQ. The CDR3 is made up of 14 amino acids. This entry is derived from a study of cytomegalovirus exposure and HLA in healthy donors. Whole-study results and caveats: Association of 15,000 to 20,000 TCR beta sequences with HLA alleles was found at 0.05 false discovery rate in a later analysis.

Primers for the PCR totalled 60 Vbeta and 13 Jbeta. Only in-frame clones appear in the TCRdb table, and some are missing; sequencing was by immunoSEQ multiplex PCR. In the table there are around 200,000 clones, 65% to 90% of which are singletons. The source of this sequence is a girl aged 2 to 9 in good health and CMV-seropositive. Sequencing was carried out using PBMCs. This sequence joins TRBV5-1 and TRBJ2-7; D gene unclear. Here the CDR3 DNA reads TGCGCCAGCAGCTTGGAAGCACCCGCCTACGAGCAGTACTTC. Encoded protein: CASSLEAPAYEQYF.